These 27 T cell receptor beta chains were sequenced from one sample in a study of blood T cell repertoires in COVID-19. Profiled with immunoSEQ multiplex PCR; TCRdb holds only in-frame clones, not every one. The table shows about 220,000 clones, with around 83% occurring only once. Sequencing was performed on peripheral blood. The receptors were sampled from a man in his fifties or sixties with active or convalescent COVID-19.

The chain uses TRBV2 and TRBJ2-2; 7 bases line up with TRBD2. In germline, CDR1 is SNHLY, CDR2 FYNNEI. V lost 3 bases and J lost 7; bases outside the gene matches: 2. CDR3 length: 13 residues. The CDR3 coding sequence is TGTGCCAGCAGTGACGGGGAGGGCGGGGAGCTGTTTTTT. The encoded protein is CASSDGEGGELFF. Complete variable domain (other parts from reference TRBV2 and TRBJ2-2): EPEVTQTPSHQVTQMGQEVILRCVPISNHLYFYWYRQILGQKVEFLVSFYNNEISEKSEIFDDQFSVERPDGSNFTLKIRSTKLEDSAMYFCASSDGEGGELFFGEGSRLTVL.

The rearrangement links TRBV2 to TRBJ1-1, with D maybe TRBD1 (5 bases). CDR3 length: 14 amino acids. The V gene lost 1 base and the J gene lost 4 bases, with 10 bases spanning the gap. Per germline, CDR1 SNHLY and CDR2 FYNNEI. CDR3 sequence reads: CASSEGGGGTEAFF. CDR3 coding DNA: TGTGCCAGCAGTGAAGGGGGCGGGGGCACTGAAGCTTTCTTT. The full variable domain, rest sourced from reference TRBV2 and TRBJ1-1, is EPEVTQTPSHQVTQMGQEVILRCVPISNHLYFYWYRQILGQKVEFLVSFYNNEISEKSEIFDDQFSVERPDGSNFTLKIRSTKLEDSAMYFCASSEGGGGTEAFFGQGTRLTVV.

The chain links TRBV5-8 to TRBJ1-5; D gene unclear. In germline, CDR1 is SGHTS, CDR2 YDEGEE. The CDR3 is made up of 13 amino acids. The V end lost 7 bases, the J end lost 4 bases, and 12 bases lay between the germline ends. CDR3 in amino acids: CASRGNVNQPQHF. The CDR3 nucleotides read TGTGCCAGCCGCGGAAACGTAAATCAGCCCCAGCATTTT.

J is TRBJ1-2 and V is TRBV7-9; possible D gene TRBD1, 5 bases. This CDR3 spans 14 amino acids. Germline assignment: CDR1 SEHNR and CDR2 FQNEAQ (reference sequence). V dropped 3 bases and J dropped 4 bases, with 12 bases sitting between them. CDR3 loop: CASSFARGSYGYTF. In DNA, the CDR3 is TGTGCCAGCAGCTTCGCTAGGGGTTCCTATGGCTACACCTTC.

The rearrangement uses TRBV4-3 and TRBJ1-1, with a weak D call TRBD1 (5 bases). Trimming pared 2 bases from V and 6 bases from J, leaving 10 bases between. In germline, CDR1 is LGHNA, CDR2 YSLEER. The CDR3 consists of 13 residues. The CDR3 sequence: CASSQQGNAEAFF. For the CDR3, the DNA is TGCGCCAGCAGCCAACAGGGTAACGCTGAAGCTTTCTTT.

This chain connects TRBV4-1 to TRBJ2-5; TRBD2 matches 8 bases. Germline assignment: CDR1 MGHRA and CDR2 YSYEKL. This CDR3 region has 14 residues. The V and J ends lost 5 bases and 5 bases, in that order; junction bases with no gene match: 7. CDR3 DNA: TGCGCCAGCAGCGTTCGGGGGGGCGGGGAGACCCAGTACTTC. This codes for CASSVRGGGETQYF.

The chain recombines TRBV7-2 with TRBJ2-5; 12 bases are shared with TRBD2. V was pared by 5 bases and J by 4 bases, with 8 bases of the junction left unmatched. The CDR3 runs 16 residues. The germline gives CDR1 SGHTA, CDR2 FQGNSA. The DNA of the CDR3 is TGTGCCAGCAGCCCAATACTAGCGGGGGGATCAGAGACCCAGTACTTC. Amino acids: CASSPILAGGSETQYF.

This clone was recorded only once. This rearrangement joins TRBV7-3 to TRBJ2-1; 12 nucleotides agree with TRBD2. The J segment lost 8 bases and the V segment lost 1 base, leaving 6 bases of the junction unmatched. The CDR3 has 16 residues. The germline V gene has CDR1 SGHTA and CDR2 FQGTGA. The CDR3 region is CASSLMALAGGYEQFF. The CDR3 bases are TGTGCCAGCAGCTTAATGGCACTAGCGGGAGGATATGAGCAGTTCTTC.

The V and J genes are TRBV6-5 and TRBJ2-7; 9 nucleotides line up with TRBD1. The CDR3 contains 14 residues. Germline V gene lookup returns CDR1 MNHEY and CDR2 SVGAGI. V shed 6 bases, J shed 3 bases, and the junction held 6 bases outside the gene matches. The chain's CDR3 is CASRKGTGNYEQYV. The CDR3 DNA is TGTGCCAGCAGGAAAGGGACAGGGAACTACGAGCAGTACGTC.

V is TRBV27 and J is TRBJ2-5, with 7 bases aligning to TRBD2. The V segment lost 2 bases and the J segment 5 bases; nucleotides outside the gene matches: 8. Germline CDR1 reads MNHEY; CDR2 reads SMNVEV (reference sequence). CDR3 size: 15 residues. CDR3: CASSLGGRVRETQYF. The CDR3, as DNA: TGTGCCAGCAGTTTAGGAGGGAGGGTGAGGGAGACCCAGTACTTC.

The V call is TRBV7-2, the J call TRBJ2-7; 11 bases align to TRBD2. The CDR3 extends over 14 amino acids. The junction had 2 bases not matched to a gene; V was cut back by 2 bases and J by 5 bases. Germline loops: CDR1 SGHTA, CDR2 FQGNSA. In DNA form, the CDR3 reads TGTGCCAGCAGCTTACTAGCGGGAGGTAACGAGCAGTACTTC. Amino acid sequence: CASSLLAGGNEQYF.

The chain carries TRBV2 and TRBJ2-5; D not resolved. V lost 2 bases to trimming and J lost 2 bases, with 3 bases between them. Germline-derived CDR1 and CDR2 are SNHLY and FYNNEI. The CDR3 is 12 residues long. In nucleotides, the CDR3 is TGTGCCAGCAGTGAACTTCAAGAGACCCAGTACTTC. Encoded protein: CASSELQETQYF.

V and J are TRBV28 and TRBJ2-1; D gene unclear. Trimming took off 4 bases at V and 5 bases at J, with 12 bases between the two ends. This CDR3 has 14 amino acids. The germline V gene encodes CDR1 MDHEN and CDR2 SYDVKM. In DNA, the CDR3 is TGTGCCAGCAGTTCTTTCTCACTGAACAATGAGCAGTTCTTC. It encodes CASSSFSLNNEQFF.

The chain joins TRBV7-6 to TRBJ1-5; 7 nucleotides line up with TRBD1. The CDR3 extends over 15 amino acids. The trim removed 5 bases at V and 6 bases at J, leaving 10 bases unmatched. CDR1 and CDR2 (germline): SGHVS, FNYEAQ. CDR3 nucleotide sequence: TGTGCCAGCAGCCTACATCAGGGGGAAGGTCAGCCCCAGCATTTT. It encodes CASSLHQGEGQPQHF.

The chain has TRBV6-2 or TRBV6-3 and TRBJ2-7; D perhaps matches TRBD2 (6 bases). V was clipped by 2 bases and J by 7 bases, with 21 bases between them. Germline V gene data show CDR1 as MNHEY and CDR2 as SVGEGT. The length of the CDR3 is 16 residues. In DNA form, the CDR3 reads TGTGCCAGCAGTTACCCACGGGGAGGATTGTCCTGGGAGCAGTACTTC. Translating it yields CASSYPRGGLSWEQYF.

This chain uses TRBV27 with TRBJ2-7; 8 bases agree with TRBD2. This CDR3 spans 13 amino acids. The trim removed 9 bases at V and 2 bases at J, leaving 6 bases unmatched. Per germline, CDR1 MNHEY and CDR2 SMNVEV (reference sequence). CDR3 loop: CARDSGVPYEQYF. In DNA, the CDR3 is TGTGCCAGAGATAGCGGGGTCCCCTACGAGCAGTACTTC.

The chain has TRBV19 and TRBJ1-5; the match to TRBD1 covers 9 bases. The germline V gene encodes CDR1 LNHDA and CDR2 SQIVND (reference sequence). This CDR3 has 16 amino acids. Trimming took 4 bases from V and 4 from J; bases not matched to a gene: 8. The CDR3 bases are TGTGCCAGTAGTACCAAATACAGGGGGCTGAATCAGCCCCAGCATTTT. Amino acids: CASSTKYRGLNQPQHF.

As concerns this clone: The sample holds other DNA sequences that translate to the same CDR3. This chain uses TRBV4-3 with TRBJ1-2; 8 positions agree with TRBD1. Germline lookup yields CDR1 LGHNA and CDR2 YSLEER. The CDR3 has 15 residues. V gave up 1 base and J gave up 5 bases; unmatched junction bases: 6. CDR3 amino acids: CASSQVTGGGYGYTF. In DNA form, the CDR3 reads TGCGCCAGCAGCCAAGTAACAGGGGGTGGGTATGGCTACACCTTC.

This chain joins TRBV25-1 and TRBJ2-7; the D is unclear. Germline CDR1 MGHDK, CDR2 SYGVNS. Trimming pared 3 bases from V and 5 bases from J, leaving 14 bases between. The CDR3 contains 14 residues. The CDR3 coding sequence is TGTGCCAGCAGTGAGCTCGTTAGTCTCAACGAGCAGTACTTC. This encodes CASSELVSLNEQYF.

This sequence joins TRBV2 and TRBJ2-3; 7 bases are a match to TRBD2. This CDR3 contains 14 residues. The V and J ends lost 5 bases and 0 bases, in that order; junction bases with no gene match: 2. The V gene's germline CDR1 is SNHLY and CDR2 FYNNEI. The CDR3 nucleotides are TGTGCCAGCAGTACGACTAGCAGCACAGATACGCAGTATTTT. Protein product: CASSTTSSTDTQYF.

The V and J genes are TRBV4-1 and TRBJ1-2; maybe TRBD1 (6 bases). The V gene's germline CDR1 is MGHRA and CDR2 YSYEKL. The CDR3 runs 14 residues. V was clipped by 7 bases and J by 6 bases, with 18 bases between them. The CDR3 region is CASTDITGPNGYTF. The CDR3 DNA is TGCGCCAGCACAGACATTACAGGGCCCAATGGCTACACCTTC.

The chain links TRBV6-4 to TRBJ2-7, with D unresolved. The CDR3 has 13 residues. Germline CDR1 reads MRHNA; CDR2 reads SNTAGT. V was clipped by 5 bases and J by 4 bases, with 12 bases between them. CDR3 sequence (DNA): TGTGCCAGCAGTCCACTGCCCCCTTACGAGCAGTACGTC. Its translation: CASSPLPPYEQYV.

The chain combines TRBV7-9 with TRBJ2-7, with a tentative D call TRBD1 (5 bases). The CDR3 runs 13 residues. Germline CDR1 is SEHNR and CDR2 is FQNEAQ (reference sequence). V dropped 3 bases and J dropped 1 base, with 7 bases sitting between them. The CDR3 sequence is CASSLPGSYEQYV. CDR3 nucleotide sequence: TGTGCCAGCAGCTTGCCAGGGTCCTACGAGCAGTACGTC.

The chain carries TRBV7-2 and TRBJ2-2; the D is unclear. V lost 3 bases to trimming and J lost 3 bases, with 8 bases between them. CDR1 is SGHTA and CDR2 is FQGNSA in the germline V gene. The CDR3 runs 14 residues. CDR3 sequence reads: CASSLARDTGELFF. The CDR3 DNA reads as TGTGCCAGCAGCTTGGCCCGGGACACCGGGGAGCTGTTTTTT.

The CDR3 spells CASSRTGGRGETQYF. CDR3 nucleotides: TGTGCCAGCAGCCGGACGGGGGGTCGGGGAGAGACCCAGTACTTC. The chain couples TRBV7-2 to TRBJ2-5, with 7 bases identical to TRBD2. V shed 5 bases and J 4 bases; nucleotides not matched to a gene: 10. The germline gives CDR1 SGHTA, CDR2 FQGNSA. This CDR3 contains 15 residues.

V is TRBV2 and J is TRBJ2-1, with 12 bases aligning to TRBD2. This CDR3 has 15 residues. Trimming at V came to 5 bases and at J to 8 bases, leaving 7 bases not matched to a gene. Germline CDR1 SNHLY, CDR2 FYNNEI. CDR3 amino acids: CASSTGLAGYDEQFF. CDR3 DNA sequence: TGTGCCAGCAGTACAGGACTAGCGGGGTACGATGAGCAGTTCTTC.

Details on this clone: At the DNA level, this CDR3 is encoded by other sequences in the same sample as well. The rearrangement uses TRBV5-1 and TRBJ2-5, with TRBD1 matching over 8 bases. The V gene's germline CDR1 is SGHRS and CDR2 YFSETQ. The CDR3 is 13 residues long. Losses at the gene ends were 0 bases for V and 5 bases for J; bases not matched to a gene: 0. In nucleotides, the CDR3 is TGCGCCAGCAGCTTGGGACAGGGGGAGACCCAGTACTTC. It yields the protein CASSLGQGETQYF.